This T cell receptor (beta chain) was recovered during a study of technical replicates of blood from several donors (TCRdb year 2017). The library was generated by the immunoSEQ multiplex PCR assay. In its TCRdb copy, this immuneACCESS table keeps in-frame sequences only and misses some clones. Where compared with another copy, unresolved V genes explain less than half of these, and the others have no known cause. The sample data list tens of thousands of clones, and 92% of these were observed just once. More than 0.25% of the sample is held by the ten biggest clonotypes. As to this clone: The antigen it binds to is not known. It has no much larger one-base neighbor in the sample; base qualities were not kept.

The germline V gene (reference sequence) specifies MNHEY as CDR1 and SMNVEV as CDR2. CDR3 length: 14 amino acids, cysteine to phenylalanine. Left in the record is the CDR3 DNA by itself, 42 bases read in frame from the first base. V is cut back by 3 bases and J by 2 bases, with 1 base in the junction unmatched. The chain joins TRBV27 to TRBJ1-5, with 7 junctional bases fitting TRBD1. The TCR originated in a human donor in good health. The sequenced sample consisted of T cells isolated from PBMCs. The encoded CDR3 is CASSFGTGNQPQHF. The nucleotide sequence is given as TGTGCCAGCAGTTTTGGGACAGGCAATCAGCCCCAGCATTTT.